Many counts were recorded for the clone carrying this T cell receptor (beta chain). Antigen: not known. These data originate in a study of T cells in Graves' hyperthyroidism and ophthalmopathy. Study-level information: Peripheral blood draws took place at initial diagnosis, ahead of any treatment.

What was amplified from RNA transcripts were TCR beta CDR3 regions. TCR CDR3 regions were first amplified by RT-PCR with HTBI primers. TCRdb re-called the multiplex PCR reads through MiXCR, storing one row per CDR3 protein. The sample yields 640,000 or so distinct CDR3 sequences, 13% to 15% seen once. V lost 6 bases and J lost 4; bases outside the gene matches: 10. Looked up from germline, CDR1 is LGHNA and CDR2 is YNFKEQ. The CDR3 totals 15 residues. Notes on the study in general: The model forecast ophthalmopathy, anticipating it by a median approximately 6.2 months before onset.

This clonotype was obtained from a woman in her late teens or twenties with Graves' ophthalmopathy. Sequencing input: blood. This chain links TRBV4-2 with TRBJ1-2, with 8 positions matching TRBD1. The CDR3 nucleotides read TGTGCCAGCAGGTTGGGACAGGCTTCCTCCTATGGCTACACCTTC. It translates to CASRLGQASSYGYTF.